The T cell receptor beta chain under discussion was sequenced for a study of blood T cell repertoires in COVID-19. The overall study: Both acute and convalescent COVID-19 samples were obtained from the United States, Italy and Spain. T cells, B-cell-depleted T cells, or PBMCs supplied cDNA or gDNA.

The table came from immunoSEQ multiplex PCR; TCRdb's copy has only in-frame clones and leaves some out. The data contain 200,000 to 300,000 clones, 80% to 85% of them seen just once; the ten biggest clones take up 4.2%. Trimming pared 1 base from V and 1 base from J, leaving 12 bases between. Germline-derived CDR1 and CDR2 are SGHRS and YFSETQ. This CDR3 is built from 16 residues. The sequenced sample was peripheral blood. The chain links TRBV5-1 to TRBJ1-3; D uncertain. The sequence was obtained from a man between 60 and 75 years old with acute or convalescent COVID-19. CDR3 nucleotide sequence: TGCGCCAGCAGCTTGTTATCTCGCGCATCTGGAAACACCATATATTTT. Protein: CASSLLSRASGNTIYF.